The text below deals with one T cell receptor (beta chain). Its antigen is not identified. The record originates from a study of T cell repertoires in cytomegalovirus infection. Turning to the study itself: Both CMV infection and a matching HLA type were indicated by public TCR beta signatures. Whole-study findings and limits: HLA-C-restricted CMV clonotypes gave the most frequent clonotype in two of eight donors.

One entry per CDR3 protein, called by TCRdb with MiXCR from the reads. This table holds about 490,000 distinct CDR3 sequences, approximately 11% found once. The CDR3 spans 12 residues. V was pared by 2 bases and J by 4 bases, with 6 bases between. Looked up from germline, CDR1 is DFQATT and CDR2 is SNEGSKA (reference sequence). V usage is TRBV20-1 and J usage is TRBJ1-5, with D unclear. Sequencing was performed on PBMCs. The TCR originated in a human donor in good health (CMV status not recorded). Some clones in this sample may be carry-over from other donors' samples. CDR3 nucleotide sequence: TGCAGTGCTAGACCGGGGAATCAGCCCCAGCATTTT. Translation: CSARPGNQPQHF.